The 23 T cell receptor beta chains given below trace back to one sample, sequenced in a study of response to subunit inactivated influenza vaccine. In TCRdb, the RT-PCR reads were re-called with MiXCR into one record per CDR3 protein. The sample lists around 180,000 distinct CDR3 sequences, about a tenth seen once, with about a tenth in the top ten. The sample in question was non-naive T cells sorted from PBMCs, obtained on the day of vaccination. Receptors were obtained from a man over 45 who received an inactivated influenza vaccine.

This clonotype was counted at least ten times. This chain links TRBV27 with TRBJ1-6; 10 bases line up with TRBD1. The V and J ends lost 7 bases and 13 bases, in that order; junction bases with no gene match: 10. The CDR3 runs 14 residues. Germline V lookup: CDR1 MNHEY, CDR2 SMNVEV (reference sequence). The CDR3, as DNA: TGTGCCAGCACCCGACAGGGGGCAGCTTATCCCCTCCACTTT. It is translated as CASTRQGAAYPLHF.

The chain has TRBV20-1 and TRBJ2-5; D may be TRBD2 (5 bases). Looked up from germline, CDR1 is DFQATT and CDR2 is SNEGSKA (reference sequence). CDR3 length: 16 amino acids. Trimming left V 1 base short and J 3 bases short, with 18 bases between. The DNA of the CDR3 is TGCAGTGCTAGAGCAGCTAGCTCTCGGTCTAAAGAGACCCAGTACTTC. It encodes CSARAASSRSKETQYF.

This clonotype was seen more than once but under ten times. The CDR3 DNA reads as TGTGCCAGCAGTACCCCAGACAGGGAAAAGGGTGGCTACACCTTC. This encodes CASSTPDREKGGYTF. The chain has TRBV6-1 and TRBJ1-2, with TRBD1 matching 7 bases. This CDR3 is 15 amino acids long. Looked up from germline, CDR1 is MNHNS and CDR2 is SASEGT. Trimming cost V 5 bases and J 7 bases; bases outside gene matches: 13.

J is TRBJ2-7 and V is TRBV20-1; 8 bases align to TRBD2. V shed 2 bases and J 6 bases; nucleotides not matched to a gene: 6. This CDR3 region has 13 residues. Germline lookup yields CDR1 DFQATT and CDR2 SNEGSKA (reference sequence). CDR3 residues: CSARPGGRGEQYF. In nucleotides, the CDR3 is TGCAGTGCTAGACCGGGGGGGAGAGGCGAGCAGTACTTC.

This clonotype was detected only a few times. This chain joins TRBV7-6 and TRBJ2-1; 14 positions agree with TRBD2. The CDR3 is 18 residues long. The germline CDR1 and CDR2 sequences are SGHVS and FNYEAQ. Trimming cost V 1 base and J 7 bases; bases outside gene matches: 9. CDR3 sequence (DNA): TGTGCCAGCAGCTTAGGACGGGGACTAGCGGGAGTTAGGAATGAGCAGTTCTTC. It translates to CASSLGRGLAGVRNEQFF. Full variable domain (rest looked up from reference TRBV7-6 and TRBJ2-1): GAGVSQSPRYKVTKRGQDVALRCDPISGHVSLYWYRQALGQGPEFLTYFNYEAQQDKSGLPNDRFSAERPEGSISTLTIQRTEQRDSAMYRCASSLGRGLAGVRNEQFFGPGTRLTVL.

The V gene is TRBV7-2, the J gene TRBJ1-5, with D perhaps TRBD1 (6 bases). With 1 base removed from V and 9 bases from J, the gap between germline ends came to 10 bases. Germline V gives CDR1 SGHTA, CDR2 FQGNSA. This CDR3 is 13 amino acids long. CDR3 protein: CASSLGQVWPQHF. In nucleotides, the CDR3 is TGTGCCAGCAGCTTAGGACAGGTGTGGCCCCAGCATTTT.

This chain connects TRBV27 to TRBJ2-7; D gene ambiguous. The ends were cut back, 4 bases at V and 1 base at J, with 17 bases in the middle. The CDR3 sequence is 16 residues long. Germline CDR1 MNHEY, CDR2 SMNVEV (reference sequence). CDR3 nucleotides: TGTGCCAGCAGTTCTCCCCCCGTCGGGCCATCCTACGAGCAGTACTTC. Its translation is CASSSPPVGPSYEQYF.

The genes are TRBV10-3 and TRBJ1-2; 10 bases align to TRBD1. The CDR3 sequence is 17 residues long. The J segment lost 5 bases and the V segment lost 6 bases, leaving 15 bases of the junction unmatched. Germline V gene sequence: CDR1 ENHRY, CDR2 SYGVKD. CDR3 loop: CAIRSGTGDTTGYGYTF. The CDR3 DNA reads TGTGCCATCAGATCCGGGACAGGGGACACCACGGGGTATGGCTACACCTTC.

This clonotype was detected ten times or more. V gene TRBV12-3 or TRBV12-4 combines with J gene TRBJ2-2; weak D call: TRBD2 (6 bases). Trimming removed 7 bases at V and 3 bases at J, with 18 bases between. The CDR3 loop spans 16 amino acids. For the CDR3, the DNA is TGTGCCAGCATCAACAATTGGGGGGAATACACCGGGGAGCTGTTTTTT. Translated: CASINNWGEYTGELFF.

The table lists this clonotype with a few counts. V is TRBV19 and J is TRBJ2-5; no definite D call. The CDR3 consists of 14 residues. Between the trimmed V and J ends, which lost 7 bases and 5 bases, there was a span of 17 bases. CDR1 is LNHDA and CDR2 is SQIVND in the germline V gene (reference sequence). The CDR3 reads CASTPGPSFETQYF. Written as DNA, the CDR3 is TGTGCCAGTACCCCCGGACCATCTTTTGAGACCCAGTACTTC.

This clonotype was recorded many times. In nucleotides, the CDR3 is TGTGCCAGCAGCTTGGATCCGGGAGAGGAGACCCAGTACTTC. It is translated as CASSLDPGEETQYF. The rearrangement joins TRBV5-4 to TRBJ2-5, with TRBD2 as a possible D gene (6 bases). V was trimmed by 0 bases and J by 5 bases, leaving 11 bases between them. Per germline, CDR1 SGHNT and CDR2 YYREEE (reference sequence). CDR3 length: 14 amino acids.

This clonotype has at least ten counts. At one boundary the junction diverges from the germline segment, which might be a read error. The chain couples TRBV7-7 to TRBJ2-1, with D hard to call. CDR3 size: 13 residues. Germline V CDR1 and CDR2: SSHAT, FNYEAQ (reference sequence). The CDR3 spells CASSLANRNEQFF. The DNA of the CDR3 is TGTGCTAGCAGCTTAGCAAACAGAAATGAGCAGTTCTTC.

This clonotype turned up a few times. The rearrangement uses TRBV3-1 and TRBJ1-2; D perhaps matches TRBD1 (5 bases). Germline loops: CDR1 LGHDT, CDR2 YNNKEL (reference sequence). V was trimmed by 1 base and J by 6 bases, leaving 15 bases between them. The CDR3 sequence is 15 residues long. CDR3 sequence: CASSQGGPRGDGYTF. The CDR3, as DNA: TGTGCCAGCAGCCAAGGGGGACCCAGAGGGGATGGCTACACCTTC.

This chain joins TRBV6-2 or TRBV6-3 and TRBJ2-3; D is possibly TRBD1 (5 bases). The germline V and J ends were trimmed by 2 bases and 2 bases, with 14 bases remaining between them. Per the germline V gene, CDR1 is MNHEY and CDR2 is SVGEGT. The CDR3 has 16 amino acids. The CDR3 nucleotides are TGTGCCAGCAGTTACAGGGGATCCCTACTCACAGATACGCAGTATTTT. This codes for CASSYRGSLLTDTQYF.

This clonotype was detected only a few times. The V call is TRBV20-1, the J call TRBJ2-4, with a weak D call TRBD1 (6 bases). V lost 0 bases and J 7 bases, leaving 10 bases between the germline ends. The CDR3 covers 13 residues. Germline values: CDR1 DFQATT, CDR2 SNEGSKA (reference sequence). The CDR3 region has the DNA TGCAGTGCTAGAGACCCAACAGGGAACATTCAGTACTTC. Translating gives CSARDPTGNIQYF.

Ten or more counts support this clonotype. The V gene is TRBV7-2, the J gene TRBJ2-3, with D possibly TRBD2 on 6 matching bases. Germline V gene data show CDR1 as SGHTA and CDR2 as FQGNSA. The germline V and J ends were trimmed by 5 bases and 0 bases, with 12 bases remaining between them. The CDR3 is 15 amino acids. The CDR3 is CASSPGTPSTDTQYF. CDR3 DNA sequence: TGTGCCAGCAGCCCCGGGACTCCTAGCACAGATACGCAGTATTTT. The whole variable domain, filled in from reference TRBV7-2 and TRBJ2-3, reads GAGVSQSPSNKVTEKGKDVELRCDPISGHTALYWYRQSLGQGLEFLIYFQGNSAPDKSGLPSDRFSAERTGGSVSTLTIQRTQQEDSAVYLCASSPGTPSTDTQYFGPGTRLTVL.

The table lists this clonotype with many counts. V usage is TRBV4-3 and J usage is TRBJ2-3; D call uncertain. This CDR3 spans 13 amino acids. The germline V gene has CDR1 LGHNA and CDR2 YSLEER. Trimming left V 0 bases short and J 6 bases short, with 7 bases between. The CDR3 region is CASSQEAADTQYF. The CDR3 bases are TGCGCCAGCAGCCAAGAGGCGGCCGATACGCAGTATTTT.

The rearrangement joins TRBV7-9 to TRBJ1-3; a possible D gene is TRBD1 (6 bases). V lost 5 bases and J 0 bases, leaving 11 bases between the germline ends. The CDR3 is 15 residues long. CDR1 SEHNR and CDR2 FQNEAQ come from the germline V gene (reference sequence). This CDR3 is CASSQYRASGNTIYF. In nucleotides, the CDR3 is TGTGCCAGCAGCCAATACAGGGCCTCTGGAAACACCATATATTTT.

CDR3 amino acids: CASSLGIDGYTF. Here the CDR3 DNA reads TGTGCCAGCAGCTTAGGGATAGATGGCTACACCTTC. This rearrangement joins TRBV7-9 to TRBJ1-2; unclear D gene. This CDR3 contains 12 residues. The germline CDR1 and CDR2 sequences are SEHNR and FQNEAQ (reference sequence). Trimming took 1 base from V and 6 from J, leaving 6 bases between them.

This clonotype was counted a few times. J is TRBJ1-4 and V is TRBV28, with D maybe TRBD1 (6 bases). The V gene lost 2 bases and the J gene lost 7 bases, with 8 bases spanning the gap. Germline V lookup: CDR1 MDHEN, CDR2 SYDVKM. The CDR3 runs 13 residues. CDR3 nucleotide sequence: TGTGCCAGCAGTTTAGGGGGCACTGAAAAACTGTTTTTT. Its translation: CASSLGGTEKLFF.

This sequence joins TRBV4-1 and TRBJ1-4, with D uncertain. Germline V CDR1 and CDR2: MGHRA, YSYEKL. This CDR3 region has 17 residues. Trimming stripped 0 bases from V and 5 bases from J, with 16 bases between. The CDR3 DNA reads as TGCGCCAGCAGCCAAGATGGAACCAGGATGTCGAATGAAAAACTGTTTTTT. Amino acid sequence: CASSQDGTRMSNEKLFF.

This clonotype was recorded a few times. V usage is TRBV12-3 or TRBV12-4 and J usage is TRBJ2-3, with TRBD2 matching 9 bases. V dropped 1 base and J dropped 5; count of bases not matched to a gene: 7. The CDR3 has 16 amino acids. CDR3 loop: CASSLGGSGGRDTQYF. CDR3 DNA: TGTGCCAGCAGTTTAGGTGGTAGCGGGGGAAGAGATACGCAGTATTTT.

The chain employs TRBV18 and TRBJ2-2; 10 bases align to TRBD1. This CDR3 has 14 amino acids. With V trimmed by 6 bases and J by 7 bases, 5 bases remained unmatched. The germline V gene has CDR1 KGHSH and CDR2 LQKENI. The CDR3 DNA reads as TGTGCCAGCTCGCCGGGACAGGGGATCGGGGAGCTGTTTTTT. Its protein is CASSPGQGIGELFF.